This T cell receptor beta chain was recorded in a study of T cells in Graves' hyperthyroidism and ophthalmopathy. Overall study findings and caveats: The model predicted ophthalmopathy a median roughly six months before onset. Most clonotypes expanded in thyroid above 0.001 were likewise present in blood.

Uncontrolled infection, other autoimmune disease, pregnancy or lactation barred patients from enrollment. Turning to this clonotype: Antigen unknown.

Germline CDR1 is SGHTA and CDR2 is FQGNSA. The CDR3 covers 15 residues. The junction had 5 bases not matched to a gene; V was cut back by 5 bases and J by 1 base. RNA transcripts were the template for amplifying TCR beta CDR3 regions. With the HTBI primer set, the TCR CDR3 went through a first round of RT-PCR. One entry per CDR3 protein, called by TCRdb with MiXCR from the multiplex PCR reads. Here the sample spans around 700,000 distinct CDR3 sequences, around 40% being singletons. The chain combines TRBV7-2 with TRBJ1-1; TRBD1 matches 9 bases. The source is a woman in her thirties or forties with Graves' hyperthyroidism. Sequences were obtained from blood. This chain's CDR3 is CASSQLGQGNTEAFF. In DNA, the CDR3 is TGTGCCAGCAGCCAACTGGGACAGGGGAACACTGAAGCTTTCTTT.